The rows below give T cell receptor beta chains drawn from one sample of a study of T-cell reconstitution after alpha-beta-depleted transplantation in children. MiXCR was run by TCRdb on the PCR reads, yielding one entry per CDR3 protein. The sample lists a few hundred thousand distinct CDR3 sequences; over 25% were seen once. This material consisted of PBMCs, taken before TCRalphabeta/CD19-depleted stem cell transplant. The receptors were gathered from a boy younger than two with Wiskott-Aldrich syndrome, due to receive a stem cell transplant. Both conserved end residues are part of each CDR3. The D gene is left open where the match is weak. A clone size is listed for some rows: how often the clone was seen (once, few, many), or a class if it is expanded.

TRBD2	.	TRBV20-1	TRBJ2-1	TGCAGTGCTTCCTCGGGAGGGGCTGGTGAGCAGTTCTTC	CSASSGGAGEQFF
.	few	TRBV5-6	TRBJ2-7	TGTGCCAGCAGCTTCACTAGAGGCGAGCAGTACTTC	CASSFTRGEQYF
TRBD2	.	TRBV5-6	TRBJ2-3	TGTGCCAGCAGCTTGTGGTCTAGCGGGAGACTCACAGATACGCAGTATTTT	CASSLWSSGRLTDTQYF
TRBD2	.	TRBV20-1	TRBJ2-3	TGCAGTGCTAGCCAGACTAGCGGGAGCAGTAAAGATACGCAGTATTTT	CSASQTSGSSKDTQYF
TRBD1	.	TRBV5-1	TRBJ2-7	TGCGCCAGCAGCCCGACAGCCGGGACAGAGGACGGGAAGCAGTACTTC	CASSPTAGTEDGKQYF
TRBD1	few	TRBV5-1	TRBJ1-2	TGCGCCAGTTCCGGACAGGAGGGGAACTATGGCTACACCTTC	CASSGQEGNYGYTF
.	.	TRBV7-3	TRBJ2-2	TGTGCCAGCAGCTTAGGGTTCGCGAGCGGGGAGCTGTTTTTT	CASSLGFASGELFF
.	.	TRBV5-1	TRBJ2-3	TGCGCCAGCAGCGCGGGGACGACAACCAGCACAGATACGCAGTATTTT	CASSAGTTTSTDTQYF
.	few	TRBV4-1	TRBJ2-3	TGCGCCAGCAGCCAAGAGGGCCCTTGGGGAGATACGCAGTATTTT	CASSQEGPWGDTQYF
TRBD1	few	TRBV20-1	TRBJ1-5	TGCAGTGCTCGTACAGGGGATAACAATCAGCCCCAGCATTTT	CSARTGDNNQPQHF
.	few	TRBV6-1	TRBJ2-1	TGTGCCAGCGAGAATGGGGGTCGTGGCGGGCGACTGGATGAGCAGTTCTTC	CASENGGRGGRLDEQFF
.	.	TRBV5-6	TRBJ1-2	TGTGCCAGCAGCTCCGCTTCGACTCGTCACTATGGCTACACCTTC	CASSSASTRHYGYTF
.	.	TRBV11-2	TRBJ2-7	TGTGCCAGCAGCTTAGTACGCGGAGATTACGAGCAGTACTTC	CASSLVRGDYEQYF
.	few	TRBV5-1	TRBJ2-3	TGCGCCAGCAGCTTCAAACAGGGCACAGATACGCAGTATTTT	CASSFKQGTDTQYF
.	.	TRBV7-9	TRBJ2-4	TGTGCCAGCAGCTTAGGGCCGCAGAGCAGAACCAAAAACATTCAGTACTTC	CASSLGPQSRTKNIQYF
.	.	TRBV5-1	TRBJ1-6	TGCGCCAGCAGCTTGGATGGGGGGCGTTTCAAGACACCCCTCCACTTT	CASSLDGGRFKTPLHF
TRBD1	.	TRBV25-1	TRBJ2-2	TGTGCCAGCAGTCATACGCCGGGACAGGGGGACACCGGGGAGCTGTTTTTT	CASSHTPGQGDTGELFF
TRBD1	few	TRBV29-1	TRBJ1-2	TGCAGCGTTGTTTTAGGACAGGGGGGGGGCTACACCTTC	CSVVLGQGGGYTF
.	.	TRBV7-2	TRBJ2-1	TGTGCCAGCAGTCGACGGGACGGAGCATATGAGCAGTTCTTC	CASSRRDGAYEQFF
.	.	TRBV12-3/TRBV12-4	TRBJ2-1	TGTGCCAGCAGTTTCGTAACGGGCCCCGCGGGCTTC	CASSFVTGPAGF
.	few	TRBV27	TRBJ2-1	TGTGCCAGCAGTTTGCGGCACCCAATCTACAATGAGCAGTTCTTC	CASSLRHPIYNEQFF
TRBD1	.	TRBV5-6	TRBJ2-3	TGTGCCAGCAGCGTGCGACAGGGATACACAGATACGCAGTATTTT	CASSVRQGYTDTQYF
.	.	TRBV6-1	TRBJ1-6	TGTGCCAGCAGACGACAGTCTTCACCCCTCCACTTT	CASRRQSSPLHF
TRBD1	few	TRBV2	TRBJ1-1	TGTGCCAGCAAAGGGACAGGGGGCCGGACTGAAGCTTTCTTT	CASKGTGGRTEAFF
.	few	TRBV7-9	TRBJ1-2	TGTGCCAGCAGCTTTGCAGGGGATGATGGCTACACCTTC	CASSFAGDDGYTF
.	once	TRBV20-1	TRBJ2-7	TGCAGTGCTAGAGATCCATGGCCTAGCTCCTACGAGCAGTACTTC	CSARDPWPSSYEQYF
.	.	TRBV5-1	TRBJ2-7	TGCGCCAGCAGCTCCCAGGGTGCTAGTCTCTACGAGCAGTACTTC	CASSSQGASLYEQYF
.	many	TRBV5-1	TRBJ2-5	TGCGCCAGCAGCATCGATAGCGGAGGGGGAGAGACCCAGTACTTC	CASSIDSGGGETQYF
TRBD1	.	TRBV20-1	TRBJ1-1	TGCAGTGCCGCGAATACAGGGGGAGGCACTGAAGCTTTCTTT	CSAANTGGGTEAFF
.	.	TRBV5-1	TRBJ2-3	TGCGCCAGCAGCTTGGAAGGGGCCCCAGATACGCAGTATTTT	CASSLEGAPDTQYF
TRBD2	.	TRBV10-3	TRBJ2-3	TGTGCCATCAGTGAGTCTGCTAGCGGGAGGGCCGATACGCAGTATTTT	CAISESASGRADTQYF
.	few	TRBV5-1	TRBJ2-5	TGCGCCAGCAGCTTGGCCGCTGCAGGGGACCCCCAGTACTTC	CASSLAAAGDPQYF
.	few	TRBV28	TRBJ2-5	TGTGCCAGCAGCCGACTTGACCAGACCCAGTACTTC	CASSRLDQTQYF
.	few	TRBV3-1	TRBJ1-2	TGTGCCAGCAGCCAAGATACCAGGGTCGCAGGCGGCTACACCTTC	CASSQDTRVAGGYTF
TRBD2	.	TRBV20-1	TRBJ2-1	TGCAGTGCTGCGGGGGGATACGGGAGGGCCAGGGAGCAGTTCTTC	CSAAGGYGRAREQFF
.	few	TRBV20-1	TRBJ1-3	TGCAGTGCTAGAGCCCTACTCAGGGGTTTCGGAAACACCATATATTTT	CSARALLRGFGNTIYF
.	.	TRBV12-3/TRBV12-4	TRBJ2-3	TGTGCCAGCAGGACGAGGCGCGATACGCAGTATTTT	CASRTRRDTQYF